This T cell receptor beta chain was captured by sequencing in a study of control samples from healthy donors and cancer patients. TCRdb's table, derived via immunoSEQ multiplex PCR, lists solely in-frame clones and lacks some. The sample lists about 63,000 clones; 85% were seen once. This CDR3 has 15 amino acids. Germline trimming cut 4 bases from V and 4 bases from J; bases unmatched to any gene: 8. CDR1 is SGHRS and CDR2 is YFSETQ in the germline V gene. The sequence was obtained from a man in his forties or fifties in good health. The sequencing sample was made of blood. The rearrangement links TRBV5-1 to TRBJ2-3, with TRBD2 identical over 8 bases. In DNA form, the CDR3 reads TGCGCCAGCAGCCCAACGGGACTAGGCCCAGATACGCAGTATTTT. Its translation is CASSPTGLGPDTQYF.